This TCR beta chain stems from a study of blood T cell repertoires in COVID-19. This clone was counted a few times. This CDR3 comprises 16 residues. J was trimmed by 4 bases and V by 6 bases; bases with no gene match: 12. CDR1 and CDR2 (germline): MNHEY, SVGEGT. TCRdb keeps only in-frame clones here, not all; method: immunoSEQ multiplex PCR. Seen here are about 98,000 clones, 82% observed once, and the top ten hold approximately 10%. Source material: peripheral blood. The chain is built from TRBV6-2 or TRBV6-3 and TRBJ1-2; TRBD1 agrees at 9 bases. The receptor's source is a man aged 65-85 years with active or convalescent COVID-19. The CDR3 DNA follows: TGTGCCAGCAGCCCAGGAGGGACAGGGTACGGCTATGGCTACACCTTC. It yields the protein CASSPGGTGYGYGYTF.